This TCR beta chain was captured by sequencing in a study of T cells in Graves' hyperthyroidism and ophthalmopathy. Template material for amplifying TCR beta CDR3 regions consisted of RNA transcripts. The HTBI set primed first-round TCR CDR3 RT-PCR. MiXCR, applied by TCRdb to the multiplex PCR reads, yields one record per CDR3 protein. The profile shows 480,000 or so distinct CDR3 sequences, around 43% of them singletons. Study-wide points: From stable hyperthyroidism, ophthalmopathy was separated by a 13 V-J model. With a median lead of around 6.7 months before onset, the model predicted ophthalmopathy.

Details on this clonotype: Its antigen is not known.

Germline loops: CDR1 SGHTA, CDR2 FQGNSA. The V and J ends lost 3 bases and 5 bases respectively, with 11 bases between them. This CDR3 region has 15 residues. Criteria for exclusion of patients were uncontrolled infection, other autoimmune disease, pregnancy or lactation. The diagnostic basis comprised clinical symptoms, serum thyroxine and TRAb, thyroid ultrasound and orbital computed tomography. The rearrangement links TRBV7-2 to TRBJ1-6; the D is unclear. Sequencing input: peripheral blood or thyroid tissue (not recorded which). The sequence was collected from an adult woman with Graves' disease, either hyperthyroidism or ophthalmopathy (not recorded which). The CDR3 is CASSFVSTNNSPLHF. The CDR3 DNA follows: TGTGCCAGCAGCTTTGTAAGCACTAATAATTCACCCCTCCACTTT.